Each of the 19 T cell receptor beta chains below was sequenced from the same sample in a study of identical twins. TCRdb re-derived calls from the 5' RACE reads in MiXCR, one entry per CDR3 protein. Of 550,000 to 700,000 distinct CDR3 sequences in the sample, roughly 9.5% were seen once. These records were also assigned to another study, of yellow fever vaccine responses in identical twins.

Sequencing was carried out using PBMCs. These receptors came from a woman aged 18-35 years in good health.

This clonotype was recorded at least ten times. This chain connects TRBV10-3 to TRBJ2-1; D uncertain. The CDR3 has 11 residues. With 6 bases removed from V and 4 bases from J, the gap between germline ends came to 4 bases. CDR1 and CDR2 from the germline V gene are ENHRY and SYGVKD. The CDR3 reads CAIRGYNEQFF. The CDR3, as DNA: TGTGCCATCAGGGGATACAATGAGCAGTTCTTC.

In this sample, this clonotype turned up many times. The rearrangement joins TRBV4-3 to TRBJ2-7; D gene unclear. V was shortened by 0 bases and J by 7 bases, with 16 bases between the two germline ends. Germline assignment: CDR1 LGHNA and CDR2 YSLEER. The CDR3 spans 15 residues. The CDR3 reads CASSQDNTESYEQYF. The CDR3 coding sequence is TGCGCCAGCAGCCAAGATAATACGGAAAGTTATGAGCAGTACTTC.

This clonotype was counted at least ten times. The CDR3 protein is CASTPRSRGYTGELFF. In DNA, the CDR3 is TGTGCCAGCACCCCACGCTCCCGGGGCTACACCGGGGAGCTGTTTTTT. The genes are TRBV12-3 or TRBV12-4 and TRBJ2-2; possibly TRBD1 or TRBD2 for D (5 bases each). V lost 7 bases to trimming and J lost 3 bases, with 18 bases between them. The CDR3 totals 16 residues.

In this sample, this clonotype turned up many times. This sequence joins TRBV29-1 and TRBJ1-1; D gene ambiguous. V shed 2 bases and J shed 1 base, with 2 bases lying between them. The V gene's germline CDR1 is SQVTM and CDR2 ANQGSEA. The CDR3 runs 11 residues. The CDR3: CSVEWNTEAFF. The DNA of the CDR3 is TGCAGCGTTGAATGGAACACTGAAGCTTTCTTT.

This clonotype was detected a few times. The chain links TRBV20-1 to TRBJ1-5, with 7 positions matching TRBD1. The CDR3 is made up of 15 amino acids. Trimming at V came to 1 base and at J to 5 bases, leaving 8 bases not matched to a gene. Germline CDR1 reads DFQATT; CDR2 reads SNEGSKA (reference sequence). As DNA, the CDR3 is TGCAGTGCTAGAGGCCCTGGGACAGCGGATCAGCCCCAGCATTTT. Its protein is CSARGPGTADQPQHF.

The CDR3 sequence: CASSPSHRADTGELFF. CDR3 nucleotide sequence: TGTGCCAGCAGCCCCTCACACAGGGCGGACACCGGGGAGCTGTTTTTT. The chain combines TRBV27 with TRBJ2-2; D is perhaps TRBD1 (6 bases). CDR1 and CDR2 (germline): MNHEY, SMNVEV (reference sequence). The CDR3 extends over 16 amino acids. Trimming took off 6 bases at V and 3 bases at J, with 17 bases between the two ends.

The rearrangement joins TRBV10-3 to TRBJ2-3; 9 bases are shared with TRBD1. This CDR3 contains 15 residues. J gave up 4 bases and V 6 bases, and 8 bases lay outside the gene matches. In germline, CDR1 is ENHRY, CDR2 SYGVKD. CDR3 coding DNA: TGTGCCATCAGCTCCGGGACAGGGTGTGCAGATACGCAGTATTTT. Translating gives CAISSGTGCADTQYF.

The table lists this clonotype with a few counts. This rearrangement joins TRBV7-9 to TRBJ1-1; D unclear. Looked up from germline, CDR1 is SEHNR and CDR2 is FQNEAQ (reference sequence). The V end lost 3 bases, the J end lost 7 bases, and 9 bases lay between the germline ends. The CDR3 consists of 12 residues. The CDR3 coding sequence is TGTGCCAGCAGCTTCCACCCCTTTGAAGCTTTCTTT. Translation: CASSFHPFEAFF. The whole variable domain, filled in from reference TRBV7-9 and TRBJ1-1, reads DTGVSQNPRHKITKRGQNVTFRCDPISEHNRLYWYRQTLGQGPEFLTYFQNEAQLEKSRLLSDRFSAERPKGSFSTLEIQRTEQGDSAMYLCASSFHPFEAFFGQGTRLTVV.

The chain recombines TRBV27 with TRBJ2-7; D may be TRBD1 (6 bases). CDR3 size: 15 residues. Germline V gives CDR1 MNHEY, CDR2 SMNVEV (reference sequence). With 1 base removed from V and 4 bases from J, the gap between germline ends came to 14 bases. The CDR3 reads CASSLWGRGLYEQYF. Written as DNA, the CDR3 is TGTGCCAGCAGTTTATGGGGTAGGGGGTTATACGAGCAGTACTTC.

The chain employs TRBV9 and TRBJ2-2; 16 nucleotides line up with TRBD2. The CDR3 totals 18 residues. V dropped 4 bases and J dropped 7; count of bases not matched to a gene: 10. Germline V CDR1 and CDR2: SGDLS, YYNGEE. In DNA, the CDR3 is TGTGCCAGCAGCACCACCGGGACTAGCGGGGGGGCTGTCGGGGAGCTGTTTTTT. Translating it yields CASSTTGTSGGAVGELFF. Looking up the rest from reference TRBV9 and TRBJ2-2 gives the full variable domain: DSGVTQTPKHLITATGQRVTLRCSPRSGDLSVYWYQQSLDQGLQFLIQYYNGEERAKGNILERFSAQQFPDLHSELNLSSLELGDSALYFCASSTTGTSGGAVGELFFGEGSRLTVL.

This clonotype was counted at least ten times. The V call is TRBV15, the J call TRBJ2-7; D not resolved. Trimming stripped 1 base from V and 2 bases from J, with 6 bases between. CDR3 length equals 13 residues. Germline CDR1 LNHNV, CDR2 YYDKDF (reference sequence). CDR3 coding DNA: TGTGCCACCAGCAGAGGAGCGACCTACGAGCAGTACTTC. Amino acid sequence: CATSRGATYEQYF.

This clonotype was seen repeatedly, ten times or more. The rearrangement uses TRBV27 and TRBJ1-5; tentatively, D is TRBD1 (5 bases). Per germline, CDR1 MNHEY and CDR2 SMNVEV (reference sequence). V lost 2 bases to trimming and J lost 3 bases, with 17 bases between them. CDR3 size: 17 residues. CDR3 bases: TGTGCCAGCAGTTTAAGTGGGAGGGGCGTCGTCAATCAGCCCCAGCATTTT. Residues: CASSLSGRGVVNQPQHF.

This clonotype was seen many times. The chain carries TRBV28 and TRBJ2-7; TRBD1 might be the D (6 bases). Trimming pared 5 bases from V and 2 bases from J, leaving 16 bases between. Germline CDR1 reads MDHEN; CDR2 reads SYDVKM. This CDR3 is built from 15 residues. The CDR3 sequence is CASSAPRGNPYEQYF. The CDR3 bases are TGTGCCAGCAGTGCACCCAGGGGTAATCCCTACGAGCAGTACTTC. Based on the CDR3 plus reference TRBV28 and TRBJ2-7, the full variable domain is DVKVTQSSRYLVKRTGEKVFLECVQDMDHENMFWYRQDPGLGLRLIYFSYDVKMKEKGDIPEGYSVSREKKERFSLILESASTNQTSMYLCASSAPRGNPYEQYFGPGTRLTVT.

This clonotype came up a few times. V usage is TRBV19 and J usage is TRBJ1-2; D is unclear. The CDR3 is 14 amino acids. CDR1 is LNHDA and CDR2 is SQIVND in the germline V gene (reference sequence). V was pared by 5 bases and J by 0 bases, with 10 bases between. The CDR3 DNA sequence: TGTGCCAGTAGTCCAGGCTCGACTAACTATGGCTACACCTTC. Translated, it gives CASSPGSTNYGYTF.

The chain combines TRBV4-1 with TRBJ2-1, with D unresolved. Germline V gene sequence: CDR1 MGHRA, CDR2 YSYEKL. V was clipped by 0 bases and J by 16 bases, with 13 bases between them. This CDR3 comprises 12 residues. Written as DNA, the CDR3 is TGCGCCAGCAGCCAAGATTGGGTAGGGCAATTCTTC. It specifies CASSQDWVGQFF.

The V gene is TRBV6-2 or TRBV6-3, the J gene TRBJ2-4, with 8 positions matching TRBD1. The CDR3 is 19 residues long. Trimming took 0 bases from V and 3 from J; bases not matched to a gene: 13. Germline V lookup: CDR1 MNHEY, CDR2 SVGEGT. The CDR3 here is CASSYSISDATGGKNIQYF. CDR3 nucleotide sequence: TGTGCCAGCAGTTACTCGATCTCTGACGCAACAGGGGGCAAAAACATTCAGTACTTC.

This clonotype was detected a few times. V gene TRBV20-1 combines with J gene TRBJ2-5; tentative D call: TRBD1 (5 bases). Trimming took 4 bases from V and 1 from J, leaving 16 bases between them. Germline-derived CDR1 and CDR2 are DFQATT and SNEGSKA (reference sequence). CDR3 length equals 15 residues. In DNA, the CDR3 is TGCAGTGCTACCGACTTAGACAGCCTCCAAGAGACCCAGTACTTC. Translation: CSATDLDSLQETQYF.

This clonotype was seen ten or more times. The CDR3 DNA reads TGTGCCAGCAGCTTATCGGAGGGCCTCTACGAGCAGTACTTC. It yields the protein CASSLSEGLYEQYF. This rearrangement joins TRBV7-2 to TRBJ2-7, with D perhaps matching TRBD2 (6 bases). This CDR3 comprises 14 residues. CDR1 is SGHTA, CDR2 FQGNSA, per germline. V was clipped by 2 bases and J by 3 bases, with 11 bases between them.

This clonotype has just a few counts. The rearrangement joins TRBV2 to TRBJ1-1, with D possibly matching TRBD1 (6 bases). Germline V gene sequence: CDR1 SNHLY, CDR2 FYNNEI. This CDR3 is built from 13 residues. Deletions cut 5 bases from V and 2 bases from J, with 9 bases between. CDR3 protein: CASSRDTNTEAFF. The CDR3 DNA is TGTGCCAGCAGTAGGGACACCAACACTGAAGCTTTCTTT.